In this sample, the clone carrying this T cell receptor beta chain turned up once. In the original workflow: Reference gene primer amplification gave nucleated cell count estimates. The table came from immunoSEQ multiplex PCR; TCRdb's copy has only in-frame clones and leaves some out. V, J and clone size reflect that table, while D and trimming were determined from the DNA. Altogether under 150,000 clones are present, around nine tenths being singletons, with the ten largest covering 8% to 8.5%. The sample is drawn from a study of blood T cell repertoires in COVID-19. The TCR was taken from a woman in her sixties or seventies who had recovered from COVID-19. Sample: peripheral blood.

This chain's CDR3 is CASSPPAGAPNTGELFF. The CDR3 region has the DNA TGTGCCAGCTCACCACCGGCGGGGGCCCCAAACACCGGGGAGCTGTTTTTT. V and J are TRBV18 and TRBJ2-2; D is perhaps TRBD2 (7 bases). The CDR3 contains 17 residues. Germline loops: CDR1 KGHSH, CDR2 LQKENI. The ends were cut back, 0 bases at V and 2 bases at J, with 13 bases in the middle.